Included here is one T cell receptor beta chain sequence, with context. CDR1 LGHNA and CDR2 YNFKEQ come from the germline V gene. The trim removed 5 bases at V and 4 bases at J, leaving 4 bases unmatched. CDR3 length equals 14 residues. As processed by the authors: For nucleated cells, counts were estimated from reference gene primer amplification. TCRdb keeps only in-frame clones here, not all; method: immunoSEQ multiplex PCR. From that table come the V and J calls and clone size; the DNA was used to work out D and trimming. In the table there are over 200,000 clones, about four fifths of which are singletons. This sample stems from a study of blood T cell repertoires in COVID-19. Participants came from fewer than 25 US areas, aged roughly 18 to 89 years. Participant reports of clinical history set cohort assignment.

V is TRBV4-2 and J is TRBJ1-2; 10 nucleotides agree with TRBD1. Sequencing was done on a sample of PBMCs or T cells enriched from blood (not recorded which). This clonotype originated in a man aged 60 to 69 who had recovered from COVID-19. The CDR3 reads CASSSRTGGYGYTF. CDR3 sequence (DNA): TGTGCCAGCAGCTCTCGGACAGGGGGCTATGGCTACACCTTC.